A selection of T cell receptor beta chains follows, all from one sample in a study of blood T cells in healthy people across ages. Using its own MiXCR run on the 5' RACE reads, TCRdb lists one record per CDR3 protein. The table has 600,000 to 1,000,000 distinct CDR3 sequences, 20% to 25% seen once. This sample also belongs to another study, concerning T cells of mothers and their children.

The sequenced material came from blood. All receptors derive from a boy under 18 in good health. Each CDR3 is given with its conserved first and last residue. Each record gives: V gene, clone size, J gene, D gene, CDR3 DNA, CDR3 protein. D genes are given only for firm matches. Some rows have no size entry. The others give once, few or many, or a class for an expanded clone.

v_call: TRBV29-1; clone_size: few; j_call: TRBJ2-7; d_call: TRBD2; cdr3_nt: TGCAGCGTTGAATGGGAGGGTGGCTACGAGCAGTACTTC; cdr3_aa: CSVEWEGGYEQYF
v_call: TRBV30; clone_size: few; j_call: TRBJ2-5; d_call: -; cdr3_nt: TGTGCCTGGAGCGAGGGTGGGGAGACCCAGTACTTC; cdr3_aa: CAWSEGGETQYF
v_call: TRBV3-1; clone_size: -; j_call: TRBJ2-3; d_call: TRBD1; cdr3_nt: TGTGCCAGCAGCAATTGGGACAGGGTTTTCGATACGCAGTATTTT; cdr3_aa: CASSNWDRVFDTQYF
v_call: TRBV7-8; clone_size: few; j_call: TRBJ2-7; d_call: -; cdr3_nt: TGTGCCAGCAGCCCCGGTGGGGACGAGTCCTACGAGCAGTACTTC; cdr3_aa: CASSPGGDESYEQYF
v_call: TRBV6-5; clone_size: few; j_call: TRBJ2-7; d_call: TRBD2; cdr3_nt: TGTGCCAGCAGTTACATCGCGGGGGGCTCCTACGAGCAGTACTTC; cdr3_aa: CASSYIAGGSYEQYF
v_call: TRBV19; clone_size: few; j_call: TRBJ2-7; d_call: TRBD1; cdr3_nt: TGTGCCAGTAGTATAGCCCCAGGGGGCGAGCAGTACTTC; cdr3_aa: CASSIAPGGEQYF
v_call: TRBV20-1; clone_size: -; j_call: TRBJ2-1; d_call: -; cdr3_nt: TGCAGTGCTATTGTCCCCCTCTTTGGACTAAAGGAGCAGTTCTTC; cdr3_aa: CSAIVPLFGLKEQFF
v_call: TRBV21-1; clone_size: few; j_call: TRBJ1-4; d_call: -; cdr3_nt: TGTGCCAGCAGCAAAGGACAGGGGAAAAAACTGTTTTTT; cdr3_aa: CASSKGQGKKLFF
v_call: TRBV5-1; clone_size: -; j_call: TRBJ2-7; d_call: -; cdr3_nt: TGCGCCAGCAGCTTAGAGGGTAGCGCCTACGAGCAGTACTTC; cdr3_aa: CASSLEGSAYEQYF
v_call: TRBV4-3; clone_size: few; j_call: TRBJ2-5; d_call: TRBD2; cdr3_nt: TGCGCCAGCAGCCTCTTCCTCCCCGGGACTAGCGGGGGAGAGACCCAGTACTTC; cdr3_aa: CASSLFLPGTSGGETQYF
v_call: TRBV28; clone_size: -; j_call: TRBJ2-1; d_call: TRBD2; cdr3_nt: TGTGCCAGCAGTTCAGCAGGACTAGCCCATGAGCAGTTCTTC; cdr3_aa: CASSSAGLAHEQFF
v_call: TRBV5-1; clone_size: few; j_call: TRBJ2-7; d_call: -; cdr3_nt: TGCGCCAGCAGCTTGGACAGACTATATTCCTACGAGCAGTACTTC; cdr3_aa: CASSLDRLYSYEQYF
v_call: TRBV7-9; clone_size: -; j_call: TRBJ1-5; d_call: -; cdr3_nt: TGTGCCAGCAGCTTAGTATCGAGGTCCGGGGGCGAGCCCCAGCATTTT; cdr3_aa: CASSLVSRSGGEPQHF
v_call: TRBV29-1; clone_size: few; j_call: TRBJ2-1; d_call: -; cdr3_nt: TGCAGCGGGGCCCTTAGTGAGCAGTTCTTC; cdr3_aa: CSGALSEQFF
v_call: TRBV7-2; clone_size: few; j_call: TRBJ2-7; d_call: TRBD1; cdr3_nt: TGTGCCAGCAGCTTTCAGGGGGCGAAAAGGCAGTACTTC; cdr3_aa: CASSFQGAKRQYF
v_call: TRBV7-3; clone_size: -; j_call: TRBJ2-7; d_call: -; cdr3_nt: TGTGCCAGCAGCTTAGGGGGTTGGGTTTTCTACGAGCAGTACTTC; cdr3_aa: CASSLGGWVFYEQYF
v_call: TRBV6-1; clone_size: -; j_call: TRBJ1-6; d_call: -; cdr3_nt: TGTGCCAGCAGTGAGGGGTATGGTAATTCACCCCTCCACTTT; cdr3_aa: CASSEGYGNSPLHF
v_call: TRBV28; clone_size: -; j_call: TRBJ2-1; d_call: TRBD2; cdr3_nt: TGTGCCAGCTGGGGACTAGCGGGAGGGGCAACCTACAATGAGCAGTTCTTC; cdr3_aa: CASWGLAGGATYNEQFF
v_call: TRBV20-1; clone_size: few; j_call: TRBJ2-5; d_call: TRBD2; cdr3_nt: TGCAGTGCTAGGACTAGCAGGGCCCAAGAGACCCAGTACTTC; cdr3_aa: CSARTSRAQETQYF
v_call: TRBV6-1; clone_size: -; j_call: TRBJ2-1; d_call: -; cdr3_nt: TGTGCCAGCAGTGCTCTTGGGGCCTCCTACAATGAGCAGTTCTTC; cdr3_aa: CASSALGASYNEQFF
v_call: TRBV6-1; clone_size: few; j_call: TRBJ2-1; d_call: -; cdr3_nt: TGTGCCAGCAGTGAACTAGGCCTATCAGGCGGTGAGCAGTTCTTC; cdr3_aa: CASSELGLSGGEQFF
v_call: TRBV10-3; clone_size: few; j_call: TRBJ1-2; d_call: TRBD1; cdr3_nt: TGTGCCATCAGTGATCCCGGGACAGACTATGGCTACACCTTC; cdr3_aa: CAISDPGTDYGYTF
v_call: TRBV3-1; clone_size: few; j_call: TRBJ2-1; d_call: -; cdr3_nt: TGTGCCAGCAGCCAAGAAGACAGGTTTAGCTCCTACAATGAGCAGTTCTTC; cdr3_aa: CASSQEDRFSSYNEQFF
v_call: TRBV2; clone_size: few; j_call: TRBJ1-5; d_call: -; cdr3_nt: TGTGCCAGCAGCCGCAGGGGAGCGAGCAATCAGCCCCAGCATTTT; cdr3_aa: CASSRRGASNQPQHF
v_call: TRBV6-5; clone_size: -; j_call: TRBJ2-3; d_call: TRBD1; cdr3_nt: TGTGCCAGCAGTTACCCCGGGACAGGGTTTAGCACAGATACGCAGTATTTT; cdr3_aa: CASSYPGTGFSTDTQYF
v_call: TRBV19; clone_size: -; j_call: TRBJ2-2; d_call: -; cdr3_nt: TGTGCCAGTAGTATAGACACATTCGGTACCGGGGAGCTGTTTTTT; cdr3_aa: CASSIDTFGTGELFF
v_call: TRBV5-1; clone_size: few; j_call: TRBJ2-3; d_call: TRBD1; cdr3_nt: TGCGCCAGCAGCGAAATGGGACAGGGGGTGGGAGATACGCAGTATTTT; cdr3_aa: CASSEMGQGVGDTQYF
v_call: TRBV20-1; clone_size: -; j_call: TRBJ1-5; d_call: TRBD1; cdr3_nt: TGCAGTGCTAACACGGGACAGGGTAGTCAGCCCCAGCATTTT; cdr3_aa: CSANTGQGSQPQHF
v_call: TRBV9; clone_size: few; j_call: TRBJ2-3; d_call: TRBD1; cdr3_nt: TGTGCCAGCAGCCCAACGGACAGGGTGGCGGATACGCAGTATTTT; cdr3_aa: CASSPTDRVADTQYF
v_call: TRBV20-1; clone_size: few; j_call: TRBJ2-7; d_call: -; cdr3_nt: TGCAGTGCCCAGAGGTCAAGCTCCTACGAGCAGTACTTC; cdr3_aa: CSAQRSSSYEQYF
v_call: TRBV7-8; clone_size: few; j_call: TRBJ2-1; d_call: -; cdr3_nt: TGTGCCAGCAGCTCGCAACTTAACAATGAGCAGTTCTTC; cdr3_aa: CASSSQLNNEQFF
v_call: TRBV7-9; clone_size: -; j_call: TRBJ2-5; d_call: TRBD2; cdr3_nt: TGTGCCAGCCGGGGGGCTAGCGGGCCGCAAGAGACCCAGTACTTC; cdr3_aa: CASRGASGPQETQYF
v_call: TRBV19; clone_size: few; j_call: TRBJ2-1; d_call: TRBD2; cdr3_nt: TGTGCCAGTAGTACCCGGGGGGGGAGCTCCTACAATGAGCAGTTCTTC; cdr3_aa: CASSTRGGSSYNEQFF
v_call: TRBV7-9; clone_size: -; j_call: TRBJ1-5; d_call: TRBD1; cdr3_nt: TGTGCCAGCAGCCCTCACGGACAGGGGCTAATCAATCAGCCCCAGCATTTT; cdr3_aa: CASSPHGQGLINQPQHF
v_call: TRBV6-5; clone_size: -; j_call: TRBJ2-1; d_call: -; cdr3_nt: TGTGCCAGCAGTTACGGTACAGGAGTCCTAACCTACAATGAGCAGTTCTTC; cdr3_aa: CASSYGTGVLTYNEQFF
v_call: TRBV4-1; clone_size: few; j_call: TRBJ1-2; d_call: -; cdr3_nt: TGCGCCAGCAGCCAAGACTCCGGCGGGAGGTATGGCTACACCTTC; cdr3_aa: CASSQDSGGRYGYTF
v_call: TRBV28; clone_size: -; j_call: TRBJ1-1; d_call: -; cdr3_nt: TGTGCCAGCAGGGAGGACAGCAGGGCGAACACTGAAGCTTTCTTT; cdr3_aa: CASREDSRANTEAFF
v_call: TRBV4-1; clone_size: -; j_call: TRBJ2-7; d_call: TRBD2; cdr3_nt: TGCGCCAGCAGCCAGGCACCACTTCTAGCGGGAGGGATCGAACAGTACTTC; cdr3_aa: CASSQAPLLAGGIEQYF
v_call: TRBV20-1; clone_size: -; j_call: TRBJ2-4; d_call: TRBD1; cdr3_nt: TGCAGTGCAGTCCGGGACAGAAAAAACATTCGGTACTTC; cdr3_aa: CSAVRDRKNIRYF
v_call: TRBV12-3/TRBV12-4; clone_size: few; j_call: TRBJ2-7; d_call: -; cdr3_nt: TGTGCCAGCAGTCCGGACGGACGCTACGAGCAGTACTTC; cdr3_aa: CASSPDGRYEQYF
v_call: TRBV4-1; clone_size: -; j_call: TRBJ2-5; d_call: -; cdr3_nt: TGCGCCAGCAGCCAAGTTACAGGTGGGGAGACCCAGTACTTC; cdr3_aa: CASSQVTGGETQYF
v_call: TRBV28; clone_size: few; j_call: TRBJ2-5; d_call: -; cdr3_nt: TGTGCCACCAGATTACGATCGTACCAAGAGACCCAGTACTTC; cdr3_aa: CATRLRSYQETQYF
v_call: TRBV11-2; clone_size: -; j_call: TRBJ2-7; d_call: TRBD2; cdr3_nt: TGTGCCAGCAGCACCGGGACTAGCGGGGGCTCGAATGAGCAGTACTTC; cdr3_aa: CASSTGTSGGSNEQYF
v_call: TRBV6-2/TRBV6-3; clone_size: -; j_call: TRBJ2-1; d_call: TRBD2; cdr3_nt: TGTGCCAGCAGGATGACTAGCGGGGGGGCCAATAATGAGCAGTTCTTC; cdr3_aa: CASRMTSGGANNEQFF
v_call: TRBV5-4; clone_size: -; j_call: TRBJ1-2; d_call: TRBD1; cdr3_nt: TGTGCCAGCAGCTTAGGTGGGACAGGGGTATTATCTAACTATGGCTACACCTTC; cdr3_aa: CASSLGGTGVLSNYGYTF
v_call: TRBV9; clone_size: -; j_call: TRBJ1-3; d_call: -; cdr3_nt: TGTGCCAGCAGCGGATCAATGTTCTCTGGAGACACCATATATTTT; cdr3_aa: CASSGSMFSGDTIYF
v_call: TRBV7-2; clone_size: -; j_call: TRBJ1-6; d_call: TRBD1; cdr3_nt: TGTGCCAGCCGGAGGGGGCTGGCGTCACCCCTCCACTTT; cdr3_aa: CASRRGLASPLHF
v_call: TRBV29-1; clone_size: -; j_call: TRBJ2-7; d_call: TRBD1; cdr3_nt: TGCAGCGTTGAAATTGAGGGACAGGGGACCTACGAGCAGTACTTC; cdr3_aa: CSVEIEGQGTYEQYF
v_call: TRBV9; clone_size: few; j_call: TRBJ2-1; d_call: -; cdr3_nt: TGTGCCAGCAGCGGTATCACCTACAATGAGCAGTTCTTC; cdr3_aa: CASSGITYNEQFF
v_call: TRBV15; clone_size: -; j_call: TRBJ2-1; d_call: -; cdr3_nt: TGTGCCACCAGCGGGTCCTACAATGAGCAGTTCTTC; cdr3_aa: CATSGSYNEQFF
v_call: TRBV27; clone_size: -; j_call: TRBJ2-7; d_call: -; cdr3_nt: TGTGCCAGCAGTTCGGGGACATTCCCCGAATACGAGCAGTACTTC; cdr3_aa: CASSSGTFPEYEQYF